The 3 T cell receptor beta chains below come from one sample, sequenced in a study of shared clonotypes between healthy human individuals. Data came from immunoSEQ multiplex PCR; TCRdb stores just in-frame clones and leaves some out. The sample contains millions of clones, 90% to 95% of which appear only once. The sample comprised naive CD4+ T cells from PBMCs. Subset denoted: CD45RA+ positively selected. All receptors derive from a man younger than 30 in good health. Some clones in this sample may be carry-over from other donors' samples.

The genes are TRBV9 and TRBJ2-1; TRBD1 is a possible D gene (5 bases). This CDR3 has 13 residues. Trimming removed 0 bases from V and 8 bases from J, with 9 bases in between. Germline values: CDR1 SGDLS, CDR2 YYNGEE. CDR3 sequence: CASSVVSRDEQFF. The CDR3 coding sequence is TGTGCCAGCAGCGTAGTCAGCAGGGATGAGCAGTTCTTC.

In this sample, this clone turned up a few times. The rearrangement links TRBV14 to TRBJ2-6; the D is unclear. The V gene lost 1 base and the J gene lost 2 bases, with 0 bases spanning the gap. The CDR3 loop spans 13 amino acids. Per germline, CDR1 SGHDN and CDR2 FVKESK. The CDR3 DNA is TGTGCCAGCAGCCAAGCTGGGGCCAACGTCCTGACTTTC. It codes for CASSQAGANVLTF.

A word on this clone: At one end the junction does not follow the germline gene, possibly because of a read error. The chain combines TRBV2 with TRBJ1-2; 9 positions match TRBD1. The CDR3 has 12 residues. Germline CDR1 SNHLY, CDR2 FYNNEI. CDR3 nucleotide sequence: TGTGCCAGCAGTCTAGACAGGGGGTCATTCCTCTTC. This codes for CASSLDRGSFLF.